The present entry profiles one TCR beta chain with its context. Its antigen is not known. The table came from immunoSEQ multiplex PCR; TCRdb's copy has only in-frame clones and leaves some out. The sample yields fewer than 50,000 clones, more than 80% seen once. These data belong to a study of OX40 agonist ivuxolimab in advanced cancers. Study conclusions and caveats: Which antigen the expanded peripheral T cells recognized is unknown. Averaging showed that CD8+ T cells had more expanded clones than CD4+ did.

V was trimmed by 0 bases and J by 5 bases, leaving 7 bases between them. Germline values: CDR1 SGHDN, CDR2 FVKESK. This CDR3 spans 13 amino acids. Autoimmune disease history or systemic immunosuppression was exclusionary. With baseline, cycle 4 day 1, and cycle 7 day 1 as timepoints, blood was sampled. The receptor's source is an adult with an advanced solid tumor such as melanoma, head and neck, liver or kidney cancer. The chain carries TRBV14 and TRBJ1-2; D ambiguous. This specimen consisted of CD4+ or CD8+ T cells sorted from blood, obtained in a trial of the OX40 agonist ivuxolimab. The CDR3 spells CASSQETLYGYTF. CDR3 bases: TGTGCCAGCAGCCAAGAGACCCTATATGGCTACACCTTC.